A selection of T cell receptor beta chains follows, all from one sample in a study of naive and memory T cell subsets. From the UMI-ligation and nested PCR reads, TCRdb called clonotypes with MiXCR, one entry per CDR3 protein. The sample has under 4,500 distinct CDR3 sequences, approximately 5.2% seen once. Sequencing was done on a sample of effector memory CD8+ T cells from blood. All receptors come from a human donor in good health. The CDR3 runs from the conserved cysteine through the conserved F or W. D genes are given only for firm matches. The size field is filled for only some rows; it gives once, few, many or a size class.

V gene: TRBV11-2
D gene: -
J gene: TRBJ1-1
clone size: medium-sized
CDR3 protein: CASSFTNTEAFF
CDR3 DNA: TGTGCCAGCAGCTTTACGAACACTGAAGCTTTCTTT

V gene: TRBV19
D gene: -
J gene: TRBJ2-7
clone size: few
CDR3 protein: CAILDATSYEQYF
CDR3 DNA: TGTGCCATTCTGGACGCAACCTCCTACGAGCAGTACTTC

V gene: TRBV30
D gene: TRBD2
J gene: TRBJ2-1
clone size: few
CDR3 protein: CAWSRAGGLNEQFF
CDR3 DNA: TGTGCCTGGAGCAGGGCGGGAGGACTAAATGAGCAGTTCTTC

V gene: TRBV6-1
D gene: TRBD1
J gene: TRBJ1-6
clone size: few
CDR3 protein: CASSEAGTGFSPLHF
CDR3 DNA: TGTGCCAGCAGTGAAGCCGGGACAGGGTTTTCACCCCTCCACTTT

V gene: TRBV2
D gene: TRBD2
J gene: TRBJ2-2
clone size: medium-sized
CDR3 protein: CASSDGGRANTGELFF
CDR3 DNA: TGTGCCAGCAGTGACGGCGGGAGGGCGAACACCGGGGAGCTGTTTTTT

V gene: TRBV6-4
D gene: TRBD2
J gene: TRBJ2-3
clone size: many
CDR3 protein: CASSGSGSTDTQYF
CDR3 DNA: TGTGCCAGCAGTGGTAGCGGGAGCACAGATACGCAGTATTTT

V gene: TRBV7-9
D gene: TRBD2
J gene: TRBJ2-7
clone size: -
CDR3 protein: CAGGGLANERYF
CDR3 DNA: TGTGCCGGCGGGGGGCTAGCCAACGAGCGGTACTTC

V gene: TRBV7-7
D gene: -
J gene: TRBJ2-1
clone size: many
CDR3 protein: CASSPTDFGGNEQFF
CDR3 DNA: TGTGCTAGCAGCCCTACGGACTTCGGTGGGAATGAGCAGTTCTTC

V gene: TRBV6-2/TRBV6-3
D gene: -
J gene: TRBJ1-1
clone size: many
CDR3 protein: CASSYGAENTEAFF
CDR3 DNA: TGTGCCAGCAGTTACGGGGCGGAGAACACTGAAGCTTTCTTT

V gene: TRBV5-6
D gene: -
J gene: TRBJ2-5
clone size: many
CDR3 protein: CASSLARTDKETQYF
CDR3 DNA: TGTGCCAGCAGCTTGGCCCGGACAGATAAAGAGACCCAGTACTTC

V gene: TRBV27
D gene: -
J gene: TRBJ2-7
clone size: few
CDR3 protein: CASSPSFGSYEQYF
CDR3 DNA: TGTGCCAGCAGCCCTAGTTTTGGCTCCTACGAGCAGTACTTC

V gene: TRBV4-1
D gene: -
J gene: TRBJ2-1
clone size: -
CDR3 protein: CASSLEGAEGYNEQFF
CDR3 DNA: TGCGCCAGCTCTCTAGAGGGTGCCGAAGGATACAATGAGCAGTTCTTC

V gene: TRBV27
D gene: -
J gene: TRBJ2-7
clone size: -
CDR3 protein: CASSLVMGSYEQYF
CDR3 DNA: TGTGCCAGCAGTCTGGTAATGGGGTCCTACGAGCAGTACTTC

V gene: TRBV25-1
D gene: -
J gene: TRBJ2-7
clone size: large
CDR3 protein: CASMDQSSYEQYF
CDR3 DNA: TGTGCCAGCATGGACCAGAGCTCCTACGAGCAGTACTTC

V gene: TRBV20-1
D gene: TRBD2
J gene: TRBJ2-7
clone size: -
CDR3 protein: CSAREPSGRAYEQYF
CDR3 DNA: TGCAGTGCTAGAGAACCTAGCGGGAGGGCCTACGAGCAGTACTTC

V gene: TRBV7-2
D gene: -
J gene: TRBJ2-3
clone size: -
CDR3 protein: CASSIKTTDTQYF
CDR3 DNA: TGTGCCAGCAGCATAAAAACCACAGATACGCAGTATTTT

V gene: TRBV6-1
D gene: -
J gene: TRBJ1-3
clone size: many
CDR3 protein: CASSEQEDSRDTIYF
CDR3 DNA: TGTGCCAGCAGTGAACAGGAGGACAGCCGGGACACCATATATTTT

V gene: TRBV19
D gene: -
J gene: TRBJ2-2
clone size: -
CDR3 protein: CASSIQDDRNTGELFF
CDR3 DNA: TGTGCCAGTAGTATTCAGGATGACAGAAACACCGGGGAGCTGTTTTTT

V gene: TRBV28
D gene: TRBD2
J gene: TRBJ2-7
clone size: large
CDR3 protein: CASSFGLAGEREQYF
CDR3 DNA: TGTGCCAGCAGTTTCGGACTAGCGGGAGAGAGGGAGCAGTACTTC

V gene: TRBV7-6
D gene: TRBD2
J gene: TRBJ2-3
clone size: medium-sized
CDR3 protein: CASSILTSGSADTQYF
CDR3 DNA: TGTGCCAGCAGCATTCTCACTAGCGGGAGTGCAGATACGCAGTATTTT

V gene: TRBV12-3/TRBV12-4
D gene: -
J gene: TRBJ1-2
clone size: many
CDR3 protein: CASSLTARIYGYTF
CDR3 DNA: TGTGCCAGCAGTTTAACTGCCAGGATCTATGGCTACACCTTC

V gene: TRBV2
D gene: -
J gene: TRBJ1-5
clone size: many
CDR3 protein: CASSEILGGDVWQPQHF
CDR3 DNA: TGTGCCAGCAGTGAAATCTTGGGAGGGGACGTGTGGCAGCCCCAGCATTTT

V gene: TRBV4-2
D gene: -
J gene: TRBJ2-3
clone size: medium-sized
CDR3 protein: CASSQDWETGTQYF
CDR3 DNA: TGTGCCAGCAGCCAAGATTGGGAAACTGGGACGCAGTATTTT

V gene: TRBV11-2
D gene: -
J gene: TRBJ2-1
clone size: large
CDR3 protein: CASSLDYGSGEQFF
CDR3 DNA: TGTGCCAGCAGCTTAGATTACGGCTCCGGTGAGCAGTTCTTC

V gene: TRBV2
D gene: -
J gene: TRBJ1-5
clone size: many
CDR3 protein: CASSDPGNQPQHF
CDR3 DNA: TGTGCCAGCAGTGACCCCGGTAATCAGCCCCAGCATTTT

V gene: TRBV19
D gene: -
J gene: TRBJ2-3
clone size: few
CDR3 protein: CASSIVTRDTQYF
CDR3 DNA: TGTGCCAGTAGTATCGTTACTCGAGATACGCAGTATTTT

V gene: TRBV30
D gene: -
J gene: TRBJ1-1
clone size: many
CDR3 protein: CAWSWGGGLTEAFF
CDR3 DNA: TGTGCCTGGAGCTGGGGTGGGGGGCTCACTGAAGCTTTCTTT

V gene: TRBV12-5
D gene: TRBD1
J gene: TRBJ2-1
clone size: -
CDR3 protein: CASGALKTGGSYNEQFF
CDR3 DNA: TGTGCTAGTGGTGCCCTTAAAACAGGGGGCTCCTACAATGAGCAGTTCTTC

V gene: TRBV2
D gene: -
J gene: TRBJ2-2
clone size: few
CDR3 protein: CASRPGGGTGELFF
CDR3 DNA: TGTGCCAGCAGGCCCGGGGGAGGAACCGGGGAGCTGTTTTTT

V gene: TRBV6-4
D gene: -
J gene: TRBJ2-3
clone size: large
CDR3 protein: CASSDSATDTQYF
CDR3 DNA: TGTGCCAGCAGTGACTCAGCCACAGATACGCAGTATTTT

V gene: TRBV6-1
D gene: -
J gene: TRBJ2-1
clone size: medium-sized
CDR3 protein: CASSEATWAVVFDEQFF
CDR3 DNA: TGTGCCAGCAGTGAAGCCACATGGGCAGTTGTTTTCGATGAGCAGTTCTTC

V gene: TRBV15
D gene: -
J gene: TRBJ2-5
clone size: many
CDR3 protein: CATSSSYPTGQETQYF
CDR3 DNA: TGTGCCACCAGCAGCAGTTACCCGACGGGCCAAGAGACCCAGTACTTC

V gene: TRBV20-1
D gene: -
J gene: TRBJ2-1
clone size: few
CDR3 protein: CSATFRDPRGWEFF
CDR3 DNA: TGCAGTGCTACGTTTCGAGACCCAAGAGGGTGGGAGTTCTTC

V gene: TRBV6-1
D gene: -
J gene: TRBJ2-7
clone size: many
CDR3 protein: CASSSGLYSSYEQYF
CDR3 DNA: TGTGCCAGCAGTTCAGGGTTATACAGCTCCTACGAGCAGTACTTC

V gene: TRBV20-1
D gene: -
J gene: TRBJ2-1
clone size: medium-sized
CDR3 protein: CSASGSRDYNEQFF
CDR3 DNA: TGCAGTGCTAGCGGGAGTCGGGACTACAATGAGCAGTTCTTC

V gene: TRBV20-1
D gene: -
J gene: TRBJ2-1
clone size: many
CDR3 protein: CSARHPAGTSNEQFF
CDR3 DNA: TGCAGTGCTAGACACCCCGCTGGGACTTCCAATGAGCAGTTCTTC

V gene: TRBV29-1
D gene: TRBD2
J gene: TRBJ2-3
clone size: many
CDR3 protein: CSVELAVPDTQYF
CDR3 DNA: TGCAGCGTCGAACTAGCGGTCCCAGATACGCAGTATTTT

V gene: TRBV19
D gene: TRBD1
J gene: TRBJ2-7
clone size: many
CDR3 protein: CASSGQGYYEQYF
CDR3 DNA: TGTGCCAGTAGCGGACAGGGGTATTACGAGCAGTACTTC

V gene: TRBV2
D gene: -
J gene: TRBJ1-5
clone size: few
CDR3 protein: CASKQANQPQHF
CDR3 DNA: TGTGCCAGCAAGCAGGCCAATCAGCCCCAGCATTTT